The rows below give T cell receptor beta chains drawn from one sample of a study of shared clonotypes between healthy human individuals. Clones were sequenced by immunoSEQ multiplex PCR, and TCRdb holds only the in-frame ones, with some missing. The sample lists about 600,000 clones, less than 98% occurring once. Source material: naive CD4+ T cells sorted from blood. The receptor source for this set is a woman in her 30s in good health. The CDR3 runs from the conserved cysteine through the conserved F or W. D genes are given only for firm matches. The listing skips clone size in some rows; elsewhere it reads once, few, many or a size class.

d_call: .; clone_size: .; j_call: TRBJ2-5; v_call: TRBV5-1; cdr3_nt: TGCGCCAGCACCGAAAGCGGATACCAAGAGACCCAGTACTTC; cdr3_aa: CASTESGYQETQYF
d_call: TRBD1; clone_size: .; j_call: TRBJ2-1; v_call: TRBV7-6; cdr3_nt: TGTGCCAGCAGCTCAGGACAGGGGCCATACAATGAGCAGTTCTTC; cdr3_aa: CASSSGQGPYNEQFF
d_call: TRBD2; clone_size: .; j_call: TRBJ2-3; v_call: TRBV7-9; cdr3_nt: TGTGCCAGCAGCTTAGCCAATACTAGCGGGGGCACAGATACGCAGTATTTT; cdr3_aa: CASSLANTSGGTDTQYF
d_call: TRBD1; clone_size: .; j_call: TRBJ2-1; v_call: TRBV19; cdr3_nt: TGTGCCAGTAGAACCGACAGGGGCACCTACAATGAGCAGTTCTTC; cdr3_aa: CASRTDRGTYNEQFF
d_call: .; clone_size: .; j_call: TRBJ2-5; v_call: TRBV27; cdr3_nt: TGTGCCAGCCAACAGGCGGGACACAAAGAGACCCAGTACTTC; cdr3_aa: CASQQAGHKETQYF
d_call: .; clone_size: .; j_call: TRBJ1-1; v_call: TRBV5-1; cdr3_nt: TGCGCCAGCAGCTTGGTCCCAGGGCCCCTCGGGGAAGCTTTCTTT; cdr3_aa: CASSLVPGPLGEAFF
d_call: TRBD2; clone_size: .; j_call: TRBJ2-7; v_call: TRBV28; cdr3_nt: TGTGCCAGCAGTTTATCTCTAGCGGATACCTACGAGCAGTACTTC; cdr3_aa: CASSLSLADTYEQYF
d_call: .; clone_size: .; j_call: TRBJ2-3; v_call: TRBV20-1; cdr3_nt: TGCAGTGCTGCCAAAGGGACTACGCAGTATTTT; cdr3_aa: CSAAKGTTQYF
d_call: .; clone_size: .; j_call: TRBJ1-5; v_call: TRBV28; cdr3_nt: TGTGCCAGCAGTCTTGTGTGGGCAGGGGCCTCACCCCAGCATTTT; cdr3_aa: CASSLVWAGASPQHF
d_call: .; clone_size: .; j_call: TRBJ2-1; v_call: TRBV4-1; cdr3_nt: TGCGCCAGCAGCCAAAACCGGGACGTCAGAAAAACCCGCCTTTACAATGAGCAGTTCTTC; cdr3_aa: CASSQNRDVRKTRLYNEQFF
d_call: TRBD1; clone_size: .; j_call: TRBJ2-3; v_call: TRBV19; cdr3_nt: TGTGCCAGTAGTTCCGTTTCCGGGACAGGGGGCACAGATACGCAGTATTTT; cdr3_aa: CASSSVSGTGGTDTQYF
d_call: .; clone_size: .; j_call: TRBJ1-5; v_call: TRBV28; cdr3_nt: TGTGCCAGCAGACTCCCCCCCGATGGTTGGCATTTT; cdr3_aa: CASRLPPDGWHF
d_call: .; clone_size: .; j_call: TRBJ2-5; v_call: TRBV21-1; cdr3_nt: TGTGCCAGCAGCCAAGAGAGGACTAGCGGGCAGGAATCAGAGACCCAGTACTTC; cdr3_aa: CASSQERTSGQESETQYF
d_call: .; clone_size: once; j_call: TRBJ2-1; v_call: TRBV4-1; cdr3_nt: TGCGCCAGCAGCCCCAAGGGGCCGGGACCCCGAGATAGGGAGCAGTTCTTC; cdr3_aa: CASSPKGPGPRDREQFF
d_call: TRBD2; clone_size: .; j_call: TRBJ2-1; v_call: TRBV27; cdr3_nt: TGTGCCAGCAGTTCCGGGAGGCTAACCAATGAGCAGTTCTTC; cdr3_aa: CASSSGRLTNEQFF